This T cell receptor beta chain was sequenced for a study of cytomegalovirus exposure and HLA in healthy donors. This PCR relied on a set of 60 Vbeta primers and 13 Jbeta primers. Clones were read by immunoSEQ multiplex PCR, and TCRdb kept only the in-frame ones, dropping some. The sample records more than 95,000 clones, about 81% being singletons. The CDR3 contains 14 residues. With 3 bases removed from V and 4 bases from J, the gap between germline ends came to 13 bases. Germline V gene lookup returns CDR1 SGHRS and CDR2 YFSETQ. The TCR comes from a woman under 40 in good health and CMV-seronegative. Input material: PBMCs. J is TRBJ2-5 and V is TRBV5-1, with D perhaps matching TRBD1 (7 bases). This CDR3 is CASSSRGQRETQYF. For the CDR3, the DNA is TGCGCCAGCAGCTCGCGGGGACAGCGAGAGACCCAGTACTTC.